A single sample is the source of the 12 T cell receptor beta chains below, sequenced in a study of shared clonotypes between healthy human individuals. Some clones are missing from TCRdb's copy, which holds only in-frame ones; the method was immunoSEQ multiplex PCR. The sample has about 2.4 million clones, more than 85% seen once. The source material was naive CD4+ T cells from PBMCs. Documented subset: CD45RA+ positively selected. These receptors were collected from a man aged 18 to 29 in good health. Some clones in this sample may be carry-over from other donors' samples.

V is TRBV7-9 and J is TRBJ2-5; 9 bases are a match to TRBD1. The CDR3 extends over 16 amino acids. Germline loops: CDR1 SEHNR, CDR2 FQNEAQ (reference sequence). J lost 1 base, V lost 3 bases, and 6 bases had no gene match. The CDR3: CASSLGQGSFQETQYF. In DNA, the CDR3 is TGTGCCAGCAGCTTGGGACAGGGATCCTTCCAAGAGACCCAGTACTTC. Looking up the rest from reference TRBV7-9 and TRBJ2-5 gives the full variable domain: DTGVSQNPRHKITKRGQNVTFRCDPISEHNRLYWYRQTLGQGPEFLTYFQNEAQLEKSRLLSDRFSAERPKGSFSTLEIQRTEQGDSAMYLCASSLGQGSFQETQYFGPGTRLLVL.

The V and J genes are TRBV27 and TRBJ2-7, with 12 bases aligning to TRBD1. Germline values: CDR1 MNHEY, CDR2 SMNVEV (reference sequence). V shed 3 bases, J shed 4 bases, and the junction held 4 bases outside the gene matches. CDR3 length: 15 amino acids. CDR3: CASSLGQGAKYEQYF. In DNA, the CDR3 is TGTGCCAGCAGTTTGGGACAGGGGGCAAAATACGAGCAGTACTTC.

This chain uses TRBV5-4 with TRBJ2-7; 9 nucleotides align to TRBD1. This CDR3 is built from 16 residues. From germline, CDR1 is SGHNT and CDR2 YYREEE (reference sequence). V was pared by 1 base and J by 0 bases, with 5 bases of the junction left unmatched. CDR3 protein: CASSLSGTGRSYEQYF. The CDR3, as DNA: TGTGCCAGCAGCTTGTCCGGGACAGGGCGCTCCTACGAGCAGTACTTC.

The CDR3 here is CASSLGKGYEQYF. The CDR3 bases are TGTGCCAGCAGCTTGGGAAAGGGCTACGAGCAGTACTTC. This chain uses TRBV5-4 with TRBJ2-7; D not resolved. With 0 bases removed from V and 3 bases from J, the gap between germline ends came to 7 bases. The CDR3 has 13 amino acids. Germline V gene sequence: CDR1 SGHNT, CDR2 YYREEE (reference sequence).

The V and J genes are TRBV30 and TRBJ1-5, with 8 positions matching TRBD1. The junction had 3 bases not matched to a gene; V was cut back by 1 base and J by 4 bases. The CDR3 extends over 14 amino acids. The V gene's germline CDR1 is GTSNPN and CDR2 SVGIG (reference sequence). The CDR3 is CAWSGGDRNQPQHF. CDR3 DNA sequence: TGTGCCTGGAGTGGGGGGGACAGGAATCAGCCCCAGCATTTT.

The chain employs TRBV5-5 and TRBJ2-1; a possible D gene is TRBD2 (6 bases). The V end lost 4 bases, the J end lost 4 bases, and 15 bases lay between the germline ends. The V gene's germline CDR1 is SGHKS and CDR2 YYEKEE (reference sequence). The CDR3 is made up of 15 amino acids. This chain's CDR3 is CASSQGRETYNEQFF. The CDR3 DNA reads TGTGCCAGCAGCCAGGGACGGGAGACGTACAATGAGCAGTTCTTC.

This clone was seen only once. This rearrangement joins TRBV6-1 to TRBJ2-7; 10 nucleotides align to TRBD1. The germline CDR1 and CDR2 sequences are MNHNS and SASEGT. Losses at the gene ends were 5 bases for V and 6 bases for J; bases not matched to a gene: 7. The CDR3 runs to 14 residues. CDR3 residues: CASSTRQGAGEQYF. The CDR3 DNA sequence: TGTGCCAGCAGTACCCGACAGGGGGCCGGCGAGCAGTACTTC.

This chain joins TRBV7-9 and TRBJ2-7; D gene unclear. The CDR3 extends over 12 amino acids. CDR1 is SEHNR and CDR2 is FQNEAQ in the germline V gene (reference sequence). Trimming removed 5 bases at V and 6 bases at J, with 11 bases between. CDR3 nucleotide sequence: TGTGCCAGCAGCCCGTATAAGCTCGAGCAGTACTTC. This translates into CASSPYKLEQYF.

This clone was counted once. The V call is TRBV11-2, the J call TRBJ1-2; D possibly corresponds to TRBD1 (5 bases). Trimming took 0 bases from V and 8 from J, leaving 10 bases between them. The CDR3 consists of 13 residues. Germline CDR1 SGHAT, CDR2 FQNNGV. The chain's CDR3 is CASSLEGRDGYTF. CDR3 nucleotide sequence: TGTGCCAGCAGCTTAGAAGGCAGGGACGGCTACACCTTC.

The rearrangement joins TRBV30 to TRBJ1-2, with 9 positions matching TRBD1. Germline V CDR1 and CDR2: GTSNPN, SVGIG (reference sequence). Losses at the gene ends were 0 bases for V and 6 bases for J; bases not matched to a gene: 5. The CDR3 is made up of 14 amino acids. The CDR3 sequence: CAWSVGQGRDGYTF. DNA of the CDR3: TGTGCCTGGAGTGTAGGACAGGGGCGTGATGGCTACACCTTC.

The chain carries TRBV19 and TRBJ2-2; D is perhaps TRBD2 (6 bases). Germline values: CDR1 LNHDA, CDR2 SQIVND (reference sequence). CDR3 size: 17 residues. V lost 8 bases and J 0 bases, leaving 19 bases between the germline ends. CDR3: CASQKPIAAANTGELFF. The CDR3 DNA reads as TGTGCCAGTCAGAAACCAATAGCGGCCGCGAACACCGGGGAGCTGTTTTTT.

Details on this clone: The same CDR3 also results from other DNA sequences found in this sample. The V call is TRBV5-6, the J call TRBJ2-1; perhaps TRBD2 as D (6 bases). Germline loops: CDR1 SGHDT, CDR2 YYEEEE. The CDR3 length is 12 residues. Trimming took off 2 bases at V and 9 bases at J, with 9 bases between the two ends. In DNA form, the CDR3 reads TGTGCCAGCAGCTTACGGGGAGGTGAGCAGTTCTTC. It specifies CASSLRGGEQFF.